The 20 T cell receptor beta chains below were found in one sample sequenced in a study of T cell changes during pregnancy in multiple sclerosis. Produced via immunoSEQ multiplex PCR; TCRdb's table is partial and in-frame only. The sample holds 11,000 or so clones, about 93% seen once. The sequencing used CD4+ T cells from peripheral blood mononuclear cells, collected before pregnancy. These receptors all stem from a female donor with multiple sclerosis, enrolled in a pregnancy study.

V and J are TRBV5-1 and TRBJ2-7, with D possibly being TRBD1 (6 bases). V shed 0 bases and J shed 3 bases, with 16 bases lying between them. Germline V gene sequence: CDR1 SGHRS, CDR2 YFSETQ. CDR3 length equals 16 residues. The CDR3 protein is CASSLEGGTGIYEQYF. The CDR3 region has the DNA TGCGCCAGCAGCTTGGAGGGCGGCACAGGGATCTACGAGCAGTACTTC.

This sequence joins TRBV11-2 and TRBJ1-1; D is undetermined. The CDR3 has 13 amino acids. Germline values: CDR1 SGHAT, CDR2 FQNNGV. V shed 3 bases and J shed 7 bases, with 12 bases lying between them. The chain's CDR3 is CASSFVERGEAFF. In DNA, the CDR3 is TGTGCCAGCAGCTTTGTTGAACGCGGTGAAGCTTTCTTT. The whole variable domain, filled in from reference TRBV11-2 and TRBJ1-1, reads EAGVAQSPRYKIIEKRQSVAFWCNPISGHATLYWYQQILGQGPKLLIQFQNNGVVDDSQLPKDRFSAERLKGVDSTLKIQPAKLEDSAVYLCASSFVERGEAFFGQGTRLTVV.

The genes are TRBV29-1 and TRBJ2-5; TRBD2 matches 13 bases. Germline V gene sequence: CDR1 SQVTM, CDR2 ANQGSEA. The CDR3 extends over 14 amino acids. The V gene end was trimmed by 7 bases and the J gene end by 4 bases; junction bases not matched to a gene: 6. The CDR3 sequence: CSAAGTSGVETQYF. The CDR3 DNA follows: TGCAGCGCCGCTGGGACTAGCGGGGTAGAGACCCAGTACTTC.

The chain combines TRBV25-1 with TRBJ1-6; no reliable D call. This CDR3 spans 17 amino acids. Germline values: CDR1 MGHDK, CDR2 SYGVNS. Between the trimmed V and J ends, which lost 2 bases and 7 bases, there was a span of 18 bases. The CDR3 reads CASSEEGEGALNSPLHF. The CDR3 nucleotides are TGTGCCAGCAGTGAAGAAGGTGAGGGTGCCCTCAATTCACCCCTCCACTTT.

This chain joins TRBV6-6 and TRBJ2-1; TRBD2 aligns across 10 bases. V dropped 2 bases and J dropped 2; count of bases not matched to a gene: 0. There are 15 residues in the CDR3. The V gene's germline CDR1 is MNHNY and CDR2 SVGAGI (reference sequence). CDR3: CASSYTSGAYNEQFF. The CDR3 coding sequence is TGTGCCAGCAGTTACACTAGCGGGGCCTACAATGAGCAGTTCTTC.

The chain couples TRBV29-1 to TRBJ1-3; tentatively, D is TRBD1 (5 bases). Germline CDR1 SQVTM, CDR2 ANQGSEA. V lost 4 bases and J 0 bases, leaving 10 bases between the germline ends. The CDR3 has 14 amino acids. CDR3 DNA: TGCAGCGTTGCGAAGGGGAACTCTGGAAACACCATATATTTT. Translation gives CSVAKGNSGNTIYF. Combining the CDR3 with reference TRBV29-1 and TRBJ1-3 gives the whole variable domain SAVISQKPSRDICQRGTSLTIQCQVDSQVTMMFWYRQQPGQSLTLIATANQGSEATYESGFVIDKFPISRPNLTFSTLTVSNMSPEDSSIYLCSVAKGNSGNTIYFGEGSWLTVV.

The rearrangement uses TRBV9 and TRBJ2-7; TRBD1 matches 8 bases. V was pared by 5 bases and J by 3 bases, with 7 bases of the junction left unmatched. Germline lookup yields CDR1 SGDLS and CDR2 YYNGEE. The CDR3 spans 14 residues. As DNA, the CDR3 is TGTGCCAGCAGTCTGGACAGGGTAAACTACGAGCAGTACTTC. Protein: CASSLDRVNYEQYF.

This chain connects TRBV18 to TRBJ2-3, with D tentatively TRBD2 (5 bases). CDR1 and CDR2 from the germline V gene are KGHSH and LQKENI. CDR3 length equals 16 residues. Trimming stripped 2 bases from V and 4 bases from J, with 16 bases between. CDR3: CASSPIGAGLADTQYF. The CDR3 DNA follows: TGTGCCAGCTCACCAATCGGCGCGGGTTTGGCAGATACGCAGTATTTT.

The chain couples TRBV7-9 to TRBJ1-4; D call uncertain. Germline loops: CDR1 SEHNR, CDR2 FQNEAQ (reference sequence). V was shortened by 3 bases and J by 7 bases, with 12 bases between the two germline ends. The CDR3 spans 14 residues. The CDR3 reads CASSFEGIGEKLFF. DNA for the CDR3: TGTGCCAGCAGCTTCGAGGGTATCGGTGAAAAACTGTTTTTT.

This chain uses TRBV6-5 with TRBJ2-5, with 12 bases identical to TRBD2. V shed 2 bases and J 6 bases; nucleotides not matched to a gene: 4. Germline V gene sequence: CDR1 MNHEY, CDR2 SVGAGI. The CDR3 consists of 15 residues. The CDR3 region is CASSYASGGVKTQYF. The CDR3 coding sequence is TGTGCCAGCAGTTACGCTAGCGGGGGGGTAAAGACCCAGTACTTC.

This clone was seen a single time. The chain couples TRBV4-2 to TRBJ1-5; D is unresolved. Germline values: CDR1 LGHNA, CDR2 YNFKEQ. The CDR3 length is 13 residues. Trimming removed 1 base from V and 5 bases from J, with 6 bases in between. CDR3 sequence: CASSQGRDQPQHF. The CDR3 nucleotides read TGTGCCAGCAGCCAAGGAAGAGATCAGCCCCAGCATTTT.

This sequence joins TRBV6-6 and TRBJ2-7; D perhaps matches TRBD1 (5 bases). Germline lookup yields CDR1 MNHNY and CDR2 SVGAGI (reference sequence). Trimming shortened V by 2 bases and J by 2 bases, and 10 bases separated the two germline ends. The CDR3 covers 14 residues. The CDR3 region has the DNA TGTGCCAGCAGTTACGATCAGGGCCCCTACGAGCAGTACTTC. It specifies CASSYDQGPYEQYF.

The chain recombines TRBV12-5 with TRBJ2-6; no firm D call. Trimming shortened V by 0 bases and J by 1 base, and 7 bases separated the two germline ends. This CDR3 has 16 amino acids. The germline CDR1 and CDR2 sequences are LGHNT and FRNRAP. This chain's CDR3 is CASGLVLSSGANVLTF. Here the CDR3 DNA reads TGTGCTAGTGGTTTGGTACTGAGTTCTGGGGCCAACGTCCTGACTTTC.

The chain recombines TRBV4-1 with TRBJ2-1; D might be TRBD2 (5 bases). V lost 0 bases, J lost 2 bases, and 8 bases lay in between. The CDR3 has 15 amino acids. In germline, CDR1 is MGHRA, CDR2 YSYEKL. The CDR3 DNA sequence: TGCGCCAGCAGCCAAGAACTAGAGACCTACAATGAGCAGTTCTTC. Its protein is CASSQELETYNEQFF.

The gene calls are TRBV15 and TRBJ1-2; TRBD1 aligns across 9 bases. Looked up from germline, CDR1 is LNHNV and CDR2 is YYDKDF (reference sequence). The length of the CDR3 is 14 residues. J lost 4 bases, V lost 6 bases, and 6 bases had no gene match. This chain's CDR3 is CATSPTGGGYGYTF. CDR3 in DNA: TGTGCCACCAGTCCTACAGGGGGCGGCTATGGCTACACCTTC.

The rearrangement links TRBV18 to TRBJ2-3, with D maybe TRBD1 (6 bases). The V end lost 3 bases, the J end lost 9 bases, and 13 bases lay between the germline ends. The CDR3 loop spans 13 amino acids. Germline lookup yields CDR1 KGHSH and CDR2 LQKENI. The CDR3 loop reads CASSPVGARTQYF. CDR3 nucleotides: TGTGCCAGCTCACCCGTGGGGGCAAGGACGCAGTATTTT.

J is TRBJ1-5 and V is TRBV7-9; the D gene is possibly TRBD1 (5 bases). Trimming pared 4 bases from V and 3 bases from J, leaving 13 bases between. Germline V gene sequence: CDR1 SEHNR, CDR2 FQNEAQ (reference sequence). The CDR3 covers 15 residues. The CDR3 sequence: CASSSSGRDNQPQHF. The CDR3 nucleotides are TGTGCCAGCAGCTCGTCTGGCAGGGACAATCAGCCCCAGCATTTT.

The rearrangement links TRBV7-2 to TRBJ2-3; TRBD1 aligns across 7 bases. The V and J ends lost 5 bases and 5 bases, in that order; junction bases with no gene match: 10. Germline loops: CDR1 SGHTA, CDR2 FQGNSA. This CDR3 contains 15 residues. The CDR3 bases are TGTGCCAGCAGCGATCGAGGGGGCCCGGAAGATACGCAGTATTTT. Its protein product is CASSDRGGPEDTQYF. Supplemented by reference TRBV7-2 and TRBJ2-3, the full variable domain reads GAGVSQSPSNKVTEKGKDVELRCDPISGHTALYWYRQSLGQGLEFLIYFQGNSAPDKSGLPSDRFSAERTGGSVSTLTIQRTQQEDSAVYLCASSDRGGPEDTQYFGPGTRLTVL.

The CDR3: CASSLRPGQTFTGELFF. The CDR3 DNA reads TGTGCCAGCAGTCTCAGACCGGGACAGACCTTCACCGGGGAGCTGTTTTTT. This chain connects TRBV7-8 to TRBJ2-2, with 7 nucleotides matching TRBD1. The germline V gene has CDR1 SGHVS and CDR2 FQNEAQ. Trimming took 6 bases from V and 4 from J; bases not matched to a gene: 14. CDR3 length: 17 residues.

This clone showed up just once. At one end, the junction sequence differs from germline, possibly due to a read error. The rearrangement uses TRBV7-7 and TRBJ1-5, with 9 bases that match TRBD1. Germline CDR1 reads SSHAT; CDR2 reads FNYEAQ (reference sequence). The CDR3 totals 16 residues. CDR3 coding DNA: TGTGCTAGCAGTTATTCCACAGGGGGCGCATGGCAGCCCCAGCATTTT. Translated, it gives CASSYSTGGAWQPQHF.